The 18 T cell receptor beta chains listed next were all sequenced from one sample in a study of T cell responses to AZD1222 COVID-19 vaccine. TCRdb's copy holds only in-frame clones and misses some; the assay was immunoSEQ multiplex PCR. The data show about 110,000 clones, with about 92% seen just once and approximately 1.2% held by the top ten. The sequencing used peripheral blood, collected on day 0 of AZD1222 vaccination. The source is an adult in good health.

The CDR3 coding sequence is TGTGCCAGCAGCGTGGGCCCCGAGGTGACTGAAGCTTTCTTT. As protein: CASSVGPEVTEAFF. The rearrangement links TRBV9 to TRBJ1-1; D is undetermined. Germline CDR1 reads SGDLS; CDR2 reads YYNGEE. This CDR3 spans 14 amino acids. The ends were cut back, 2 bases at V and 5 bases at J, with 13 bases in the middle.

In DNA, the CDR3 is TGTGCCAGCAGCCCAACCCGGACTAGCGGGCCTTACAATGAGCAGTTCTTC. It is translated as CASSPTRTSGPYNEQFF. This rearrangement joins TRBV6-2 or TRBV6-3 to TRBJ2-1, with TRBD2 matching over 11 bases. Germline V gene sequence: CDR1 MNHEY, CDR2 SVGEGT. V shed 6 bases, J shed 4 bases, and the junction held 11 bases outside the gene matches. This CDR3 is 17 amino acids long.

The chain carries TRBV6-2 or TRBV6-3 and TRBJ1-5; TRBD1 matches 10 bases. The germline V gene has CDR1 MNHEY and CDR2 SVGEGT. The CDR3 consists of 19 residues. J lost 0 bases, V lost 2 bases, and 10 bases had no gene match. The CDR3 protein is CASSYTTGQGGYSNQPQHF. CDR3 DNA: TGTGCCAGCAGTTACACGACTGGACAGGGGGGATATAGCAATCAGCCCCAGCATTTT.

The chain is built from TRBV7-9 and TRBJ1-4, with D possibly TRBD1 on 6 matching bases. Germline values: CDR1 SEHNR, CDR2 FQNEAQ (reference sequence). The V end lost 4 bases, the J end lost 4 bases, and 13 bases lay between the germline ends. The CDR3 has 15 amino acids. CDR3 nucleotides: TGTGCCAGCAGCTCGGCGGGACACCTTAATGAAAAACTGTTTTTT. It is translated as CASSSAGHLNEKLFF.

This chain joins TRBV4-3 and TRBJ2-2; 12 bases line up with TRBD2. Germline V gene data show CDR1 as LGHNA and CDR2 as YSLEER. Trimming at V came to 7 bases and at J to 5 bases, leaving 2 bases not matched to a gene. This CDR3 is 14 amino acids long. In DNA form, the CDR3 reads TGCGCCAGCACGACTAGCGGGGGAACCGGGGAGCTGTTTTTT. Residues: CASTTSGGTGELFF.

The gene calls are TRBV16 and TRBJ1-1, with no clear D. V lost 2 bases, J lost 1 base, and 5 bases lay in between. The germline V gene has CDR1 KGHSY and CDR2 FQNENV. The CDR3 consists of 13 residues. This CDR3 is CASSQKSNTEAFF. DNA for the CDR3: TGTGCCAGCAGCCAAAAGTCGAACACTGAAGCTTTCTTT.

The CDR3 nucleotides are TGTGCCAGCAGCCCCGGGAGAACCGAATGGAATCAGCCCCAGCATTTT. It translates to CASSPGRTEWNQPQHF. This chain links TRBV7-9 with TRBJ1-5, with D hard to call. The CDR3 is 16 residues long. From germline, CDR1 is SEHNR and CDR2 FQNEAQ (reference sequence). V was cut by 5 bases and J by 4 bases, with 18 bases left in between.

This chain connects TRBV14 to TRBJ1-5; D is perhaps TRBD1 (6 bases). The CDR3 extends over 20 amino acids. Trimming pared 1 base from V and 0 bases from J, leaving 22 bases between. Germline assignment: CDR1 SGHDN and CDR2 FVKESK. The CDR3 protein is CASSQALKLRGGTSNQPQHF. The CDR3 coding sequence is TGTGCCAGCAGCCAAGCTCTGAAGCTCAGGGGAGGGACTAGCAATCAGCCCCAGCATTTT.

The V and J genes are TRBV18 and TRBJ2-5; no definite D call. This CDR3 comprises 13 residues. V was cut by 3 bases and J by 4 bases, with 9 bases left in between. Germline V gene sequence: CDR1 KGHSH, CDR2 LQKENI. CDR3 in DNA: TGTGCCAGCTCACCGACGGAGCCAGAGACCCAGTACTTC. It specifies CASSPTEPETQYF.

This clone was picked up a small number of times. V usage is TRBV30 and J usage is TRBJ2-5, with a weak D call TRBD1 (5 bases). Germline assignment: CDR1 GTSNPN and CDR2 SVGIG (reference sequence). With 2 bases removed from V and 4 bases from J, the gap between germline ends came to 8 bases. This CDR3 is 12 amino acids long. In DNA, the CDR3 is TGTGCCTGGAGTCTTGGGGCAGAGACCCAGTACTTC. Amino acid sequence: CAWSLGAETQYF.

The CDR3 is CASSGSLGTGQRPQHF. In nucleotides, the CDR3 is TGTGCCAGTAGTGGCTCCTTGGGGACAGGTCAGAGGCCCCAGCATTTT. This sequence joins TRBV19 and TRBJ1-5; 8 bases match TRBD1. Germline CDR1 reads LNHDA; CDR2 reads SQIVND (reference sequence). This CDR3 spans 16 amino acids. V dropped 5 bases and J dropped 9; count of bases not matched to a gene: 15. Filled out from reference TRBV19 and TRBJ1-5, the complete variable domain reads DGGITQSPKYLFRKEGQNVTLSCEQNLNHDAMYWYRQDPGQGLRLIYYSQIVNDFQKGDIAEGYSVSREKKESFPLTVTSAQKNPTAFYLCASSGSLGTGQRPQHFGDGTRLSIL.

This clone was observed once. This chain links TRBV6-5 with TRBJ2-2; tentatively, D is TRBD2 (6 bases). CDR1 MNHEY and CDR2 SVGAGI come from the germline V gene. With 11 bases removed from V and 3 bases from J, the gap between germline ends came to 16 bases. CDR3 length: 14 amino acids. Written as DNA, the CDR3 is TGTGCCCACAGACCCCCGGGAGACACCGGGGAGCTGTTTTTT. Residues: CAHRPPGDTGELFF.

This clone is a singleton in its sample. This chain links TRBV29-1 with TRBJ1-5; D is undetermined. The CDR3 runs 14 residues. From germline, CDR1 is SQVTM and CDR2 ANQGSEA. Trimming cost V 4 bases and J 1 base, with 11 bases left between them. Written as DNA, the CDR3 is TGCAGCGTTGCGTTGGGTGGGAGCAATCAGCCCCAGCATTTT. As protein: CSVALGGSNQPQHF. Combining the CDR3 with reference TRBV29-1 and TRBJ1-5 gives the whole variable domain SAVISQKPSRDICQRGTSLTIQCQVDSQVTMMFWYRQQPGQSLTLIATANQGSEATYESGFVIDKFPISRPNLTFSTLTVSNMSPEDSSIYLCSVALGGSNQPQHFGDGTRLSIL.

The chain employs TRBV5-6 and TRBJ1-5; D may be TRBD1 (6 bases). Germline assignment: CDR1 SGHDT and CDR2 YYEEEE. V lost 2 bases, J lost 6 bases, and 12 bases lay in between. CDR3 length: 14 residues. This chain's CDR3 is CASSLQGWGQPQHF. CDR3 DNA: TGTGCCAGCAGCTTACAGGGCTGGGGTCAGCCCCAGCATTTT.

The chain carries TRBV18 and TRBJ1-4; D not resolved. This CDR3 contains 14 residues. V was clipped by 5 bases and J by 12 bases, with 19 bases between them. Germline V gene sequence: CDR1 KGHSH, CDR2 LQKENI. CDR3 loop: CASSSGLPSPELFF. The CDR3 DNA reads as TGTGCCAGCTCATCCGGACTTCCCAGTCCGGAACTGTTTTTT.

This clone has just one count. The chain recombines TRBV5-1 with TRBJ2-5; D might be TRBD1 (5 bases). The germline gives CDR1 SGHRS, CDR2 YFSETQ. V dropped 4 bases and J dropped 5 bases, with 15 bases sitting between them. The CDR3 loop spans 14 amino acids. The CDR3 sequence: CASSRTSGLETQYF. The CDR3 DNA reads TGCGCCAGCAGCAGGACCTCAGGGCTGGAGACCCAGTACTTC.

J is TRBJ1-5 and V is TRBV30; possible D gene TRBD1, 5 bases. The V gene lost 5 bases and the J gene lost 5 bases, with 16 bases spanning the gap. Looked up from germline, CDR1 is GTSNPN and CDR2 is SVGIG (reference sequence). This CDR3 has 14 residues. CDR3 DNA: TGTGCCTGGGGAGCACGGGGGTCGGATCAGCCCCAGCATTTT. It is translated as CAWGARGSDQPQHF.

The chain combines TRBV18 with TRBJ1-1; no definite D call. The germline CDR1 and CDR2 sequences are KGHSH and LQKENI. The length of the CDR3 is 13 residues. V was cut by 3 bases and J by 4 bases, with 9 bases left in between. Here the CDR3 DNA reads TGTGCCAGCTCACCCGTCCCCCCCACTGAAGCTTTCTTT. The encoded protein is CASSPVPPTEAFF. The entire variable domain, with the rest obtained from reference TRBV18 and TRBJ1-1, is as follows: NAGVMQNPRHLVRRRGQEARLRCSPMKGHSHVYWYRQLPEEGLKFMVYLQKENIIDESGMPKERFSAEFPKEGPSILRIQQVVRGDSAAYFCASSPVPPTEAFFGQGTRLTVV.